The clone carrying this TCR beta chain appeared a single time. These data are taken from a study of CD8 T cells in Susac syndrome. With random hexamers, reverse transcription was performed on about 0.5 to 1 ug of RNA. TCRdb recomputed calls from the immunoSEQ multiplex PCR reads with MiXCR, one row per CDR3 protein. In the table there are around 85,000 distinct CDR3 sequences, about 95% of which are singletons. Germline V gives CDR1 SGHTA, CDR2 FQGTGA. This CDR3 has 15 amino acids. The ends were cut back, 1 base at V and 7 bases at J, with 14 bases in the middle. The chain has TRBV7-3 and TRBJ2-1; maybe TRBD2 (6 bases). Sequencing was performed on CD8+ T cells from PBMCs. The clonotype comes from a human donor with Susac syndrome. The CDR3 sequence is CASSLSLTSSNEQFF. CDR3 DNA: TGTGCCAGCAGCTTAAGCCTGACTAGTTCGAATGAGCAGTTCTTC.